Listed below are T cell receptor beta chains from one sample, sequenced in a study of shared clonotypes between healthy human individuals. This table comes from immunoSEQ multiplex PCR, and its TCRdb copy is limited to in-frame clones, with some not included. Of more than 600,000 clones listed, under 95% are singletons. What was sequenced was naive CD8+ T cells sorted from blood. The receptors originated from a man in his thirties or forties in good health. CDR3s include the opening cysteine and the closing phenylalanine or tryptophan. The D gene is left open where the match is weak. The size of a clone is reported for some rows only, either as once, few or many, or as a class for expanded clones.

>NA|NA|13|TRBV4-3|TRBJ1-4
CASREGRSKKLFF
TGCGCCAGCAGAGAGGGACGGAGTAAAAAACTGTTTTTT
>NA|NA|17|TRBV11-3|TRBJ2-2
CASSPWVENANTGELFF
TGTGCCAGCAGCCCATGGGTGGAGAACGCGAACACCGGGGAGCTGTTTTTT
>TRBD2|NA|14|TRBV18|TRBJ2-5
CASSGTSGSETQYF
TGTGCCAGCTCAGGGACTAGCGGGAGTGAGACCCAGTACTTC
>TRBD2|NA|14|TRBV19|TRBJ2-7
CASSIISGAYEQYF
TGTGCCAGTAGTATAATTAGCGGGGCCTACGAGCAGTACTTC
>TRBD2|NA|21|TRBV28|TRBJ2-7
CASAASGRYRTVLSRDYEQYF
TGTGCCAGTGCTGCTAGCGGGAGGTACCGCACGGTTCTTTCTAGGGATTACGAGCAGTACTTC
>TRBD2|NA|15|TRBV9|TRBJ2-5
CASSVGGTSGETQYF
TGTGCCAGCAGCGTAGGTGGGACTAGCGGAGAGACCCAGTACTTC
>TRBD2|once|16|TRBV4-3|TRBJ2-3
CASSQAPSGSTDTQYF
TGCGCCAGCAGCCAAGCCCCTAGCGGAAGCACAGATACGCAGTATTTT
>TRBD1|NA|15|TRBV7-7|TRBJ2-7
CASSVSGTGGHEQYF
TGTGCTAGCAGCGTTTCGGGGACAGGGGGCCACGAGCAGTACTTC
>TRBD1|NA|16|TRBV7-9|TRBJ2-5
CASSPPLGQEEETQYF
TGTGCCAGCAGCCCCCCCCTCGGACAGGAGGAAGAGACCCAGTACTTC
>NA|NA|12|TRBV6-5|TRBJ2-1
CASSYTSTEQFF
TGTGCCAGCAGTTACACTAGCACTGAGCAGTTCTTC
>NA|NA|15|TRBV5-8|TRBJ2-4
CASSFAPQSGNIQYF
TGTGCCAGCAGCTTTGCCCCACAGTCAGGAAACATTCAGTACTTC
>NA|NA|13|TRBV6-5|TRBJ1-5
CASSYSLNQPQHF
TGTGCCAGCAGTTACTCCCTCAATCAGCCCCAGCATTTT
>NA|NA|11|TRBV27|TRBJ2-7
CASSSLYEQYF
TGTGCCAGCAGCTCCCTCTACGAGCAGTACTTC
>NA|NA|11|TRBV20-1|TRBJ2-7
CSANGVYEQYF
TGCAGTGCTAATGGGGTCTACGAGCAGTACTTC
>NA|once|17|TRBV4-3|TRBJ2-1
CASSQDTGTLSYNEQFF
TGCGCCAGCAGCCAAGATACAGGGACCCTCTCCTACAATGAGCAGTTCTTC
>NA|NA|14|TRBV15|TRBJ2-2
CATSRESLVGELFF
TGTGCCACCAGCAGAGAAAGTTTGGTCGGGGAGCTGTTTTTT
>NA|NA|14|TRBV19|TRBJ1-5
CATLERVSNQPQHF
TGTGCCACCCTCGAAAGGGTAAGCAATCAGCCCCAGCATTTT
>NA|NA|14|TRBV27|TRBJ1-5
CASSPRWGNQPQHF
TGTGCCAGCAGTCCAAGGTGGGGCAATCAGCCCCAGCATTTT
>TRBD2|NA|16|TRBV7-9|TRBJ2-7
CASSPPSQGLADEQYF
TGTGCCAGCAGCCCCCCCAGCCAGGGACTAGCGGACGAGCAGTACTTC
>NA|NA|13|TRBV4-1|TRBJ1-1
CASSQERFMEAFF
TGCGCCAGCAGCCAAGAACGTTTCATGGAAGCTTTCTTT
>NA|NA|14|TRBV27|TRBJ2-5
CASSTQQRGETQYF
TGTGCCAGCAGTACCCAGCAGAGGGGAGAGACCCAGTACTTC
>TRBD1|NA|17|TRBV7-8|TRBJ1-5
CASSRNRAGQRPQPQHF
TGTGCCAGCAGCCGAAATAGGGCGGGACAGAGACCTCAGCCCCAGCATTTT
>NA|NA|14|TRBV4-3|TRBJ1-1
CASSQDSVNTEAFF
TGCGCCAGCAGCCAAGATTCGGTAAACACTGAAGCTTTCTTT
>NA|NA|14|TRBV5-4|TRBJ2-5
CASDSGQSGETQYF
TGTGCCAGTGACTCCGGGCAGTCGGGAGAGACCCAGTACTTC
>TRBD2|NA|14|TRBV4-1|TRBJ2-3
CASSQAREADTQYF
TGCGCCAGCAGCCAAGCGCGGGAGGCAGATACGCAGTATTTT
>NA|NA|17|TRBV7-2|TRBJ2-1
CASSLLSTGLSYNEQFF
TGTGCCAGCAGCTTATTATCGACAGGCCTCTCCTACAATGAGCAGTTCTTC
>NA|NA|12|TRBV10-2|TRBJ1-1
CASVGMNTEAFF
TGCGCCAGCGTAGGAATGAACACTGAAGCTTTCTTT
>NA|NA|13|TRBV30|TRBJ1-2
CAWSAAGNYGYTF
TGTGCCTGGAGTGCAGCAGGGAACTATGGCTACACCTTC
>NA|NA|14|TRBV7-2|TRBJ2-7
CASSWGRTPYEQYF
TGTGCCAGCAGCTGGGGCAGGACCCCCTACGAGCAGTACTTC
>NA|NA|14|TRBV28|TRBJ2-3
CASSLGDLKDTQYF
TGTGCCAGCAGTTTAGGCGACCTAAAAGATACGCAGTATTTT
>TRBD1|NA|14|TRBV6-1|TRBJ1-4
CASSEDRGREKLFF
TGTGCCAGCAGTGAGGACAGGGGGCGAGAAAAACTGTTTTTT
>NA|once|17|TRBV9|TRBJ2-3
CASSVARDHTSTDTQYF
TGTGCCAGCAGCGTAGCCCGGGACCACACAAGCACAGATACGCAGTATTTT
>NA|NA|17|TRBV4-1|TRBJ2-1
CASSQDLVMEGRNEQFF
TGCGCCAGCAGCCAAGATTTAGTAATGGAGGGCCGGAATGAGCAGTTCTTC
>NA|NA|13|TRBV7-9|TRBJ2-7
CASSGGPAYEQYF
TGTGCCAGCAGCGGGGGCCCGGCCTACGAGCAGTACTTC
>NA|NA|14|TRBV2|TRBJ1-5
CASTEVNSNQPQHF
TGTGCCAGCACTGAGGTCAATAGCAATCAGCCCCAGCATTTT
>NA|NA|16|TRBV11-3|TRBJ2-1
CASSSPTEGPYNEQFF
TGTGCCAGCAGCTCCCCCACCGAAGGGCCCTACAATGAGCAGTTCTTC
>NA|NA|14|TRBV13|TRBJ1-4
CASSLGLIGEKLFF
TGTGCCAGCAGCTTAGGCCTGATCGGTGAAAAACTGTTTTTT
>NA|once|14|TRBV7-2|TRBJ2-3
CASSLTGSTDTQYF
TGTGCCAGCAGCTTAACCGGAAGCACAGATACGCAGTATTTT
>NA|NA|14|TRBV11-2|TRBJ2-7
CASSLTERRYEQYF
TGTGCCAGCAGCTTAACAGAACGACGCTACGAGCAGTACTTC
>TRBD2|NA|17|TRBV4-3|TRBJ2-1
CASSQDPSGMGWDEQFF
TGCGCCAGCAGCCAAGATCCTAGCGGGATGGGTTGGGATGAGCAGTTCTTC
>NA|NA|15|TRBV11-1|TRBJ2-3
CASSPLGTLLDTQYF
TGTGCCAGCAGCCCACTCGGGACCCTCCTAGATACGCAGTATTTT
>TRBD2|NA|15|TRBV28|TRBJ2-5
CASSLVLAGQETQYF
TGTGCCAGCAGTTTAGTCCTAGCGGGACAAGAGACCCAGTACTTC
>NA|few|14|TRBV7-9|TRBJ2-2
CASSAGQTTGELFF
TGTGCCAGCAGCGCGGGACAGACCACCGGGGAGCTGTTTTTT
>TRBD1|NA|14|TRBV29-1|TRBJ2-7
CSVEADRGRYEQYF
TGCAGCGTTGAAGCGGACAGGGGGCGCTACGAGCAGTACTTC
>NA|NA|13|TRBV6-1|TRBJ2-7
CASSFGQSYEQYF
TGTGCCAGCAGTTTCGGACAGAGCTACGAGCAGTACTTC
>TRBD1|NA|14|TRBV9|TRBJ1-5
CASSVGTGRQPQHF
TGTGCCAGCAGCGTCGGGACAGGGAGGCAGCCCCAGCATTTT
>NA|NA|14|TRBV7-9|TRBJ2-7
CASSLGPVPDEQYF
TGTGCCAGCAGCTTAGGTCCGGTGCCGGACGAGCAGTACTTC
>NA|NA|12|TRBV5-6|TRBJ2-2
CASSLNTGELFF
TGTGCCAGCAGCTTGAACACCGGGGAGCTGTTTTTT
>TRBD2|NA|15|TRBV7-9|TRBJ2-1
CASSLLAGGYNEQFF
TGTGCCAGCAGCTTACTCGCGGGGGGATACAATGAGCAGTTCTTC
>NA|NA|13|TRBV28|TRBJ1-3
CASGGGIGNTIYF
TGTGCCAGCGGGGGGGGTATTGGAAACACCATATATTTT